These T cell receptor beta chains were read from a single sample in a study of blood T cell dynamics during melanoma immunotherapy. Generated by immunoSEQ multiplex PCR, the TCRdb table keeps only in-frame clones and is missing some. This sample yields 3,900 or so clones, of which around 97% are seen a single time; about 1.7% belongs to the top ten. The sequencing used effector memory CD8+ T cells from blood, collected from a patient treated with checkpoint blockade. The receptors originated from a human donor with melanoma. Both conserved end residues are part of each CDR3. Fields, in order: V gene, D gene, clone size, CDR3 length, J gene, CDR3 DNA, CDR3 protein. The D gene is left open where the match is weak. A row's size may be missing; if present it is once, few, many or a size class.

v_gene: TRBV7-2
d_gene: TRBD2
abundance: .
len: 15
j_gene: TRBJ2-7
CDR3nt: TGTGCCAGCAGCTCTTTAGCGGGAGGGCGATACGAGCAGTACTTC
CDR3aa: CASSSLAGGRYEQYF

v_gene: TRBV7-9
d_gene: .
abundance: few
len: 13
j_gene: TRBJ2-7
CDR3nt: TGTGCCAGCAGCTTAGGTTTGGGCGACGAGCAGTACTTC
CDR3aa: CASSLGLGDEQYF

v_gene: TRBV5-5
d_gene: TRBD1
abundance: .
len: 16
j_gene: TRBJ2-7
CDR3nt: TGTGCCAGCAGCTTCCATGCGGGACAGGGCTCCTACGAGCAGTACTTC
CDR3aa: CASSFHAGQGSYEQYF

v_gene: TRBV1
d_gene: .
abundance: .
len: 15
j_gene: TRBJ1-4
CDR3nt: TGCACCAGCAGCCAAAACAGGGGGTCTAATGAAAAACTGTTTTTT
CDR3aa: CTSSQNRGSNEKLFF

v_gene: TRBV6-6
d_gene: .
abundance: .
len: 13
j_gene: TRBJ1-3
CDR3nt: TGTGCCAGCGAAGATCACTCTGGAAACACCATATATTTT
CDR3aa: CASEDHSGNTIYF

v_gene: TRBV5-1
d_gene: TRBD1
abundance: .
len: 18
j_gene: TRBJ1-6
CDR3nt: TGCGCCAGCAGCTTGGGGGGCGCGGCACCGGGACAGGGACCACCCCTCCACTTT
CDR3aa: CASSLGGAAPGQGPPLHF

v_gene: TRBV28
d_gene: TRBD2
abundance: .
len: 16
j_gene: TRBJ2-1
CDR3nt: TGTGCCAGCAGATCGGGACTAGCGGGCTCCTACAATGAGCAGTTCTTC
CDR3aa: CASRSGLAGSYNEQFF

v_gene: TRBV5-6
d_gene: .
abundance: .
len: 15
j_gene: TRBJ2-7
CDR3nt: TGTGCCAGCAGCTATGACCGGGACAACTTTTACGAGCAGTACTTC
CDR3aa: CASSYDRDNFYEQYF

v_gene: TRBV5-6
d_gene: TRBD1
abundance: .
len: 13
j_gene: TRBJ1-3
CDR3nt: TGTGCCAGCAGCTTGGCACAGGGGGAAACCATATATTTT
CDR3aa: CASSLAQGETIYF

v_gene: TRBV27
d_gene: TRBD1
abundance: .
len: 15
j_gene: TRBJ2-1
CDR3nt: TGTGCCAGCAGTCATACAGGGGGTTCCTACAATGAGCAGTTCTTC
CDR3aa: CASSHTGGSYNEQFF

v_gene: TRBV11-3
d_gene: TRBD2
abundance: .
len: 15
j_gene: TRBJ2-7
CDR3nt: TGTGCCAGCAGCCAGGTTAGCGGGAGCTCCTACGAGCAGTACTTC
CDR3aa: CASSQVSGSSYEQYF

v_gene: TRBV13
d_gene: TRBD1
abundance: .
len: 15
j_gene: TRBJ2-3
CDR3nt: TGTGCCAGCAGCATCGGGACAGGGGTCACAGATACGCAGTATTTT
CDR3aa: CASSIGTGVTDTQYF

v_gene: TRBV10-2
d_gene: TRBD1
abundance: .
len: 14
j_gene: TRBJ2-7
CDR3nt: TGCGCCAGCAGTGACGGGACAGGGCCTTACGAGCAGTACTTC
CDR3aa: CASSDGTGPYEQYF

v_gene: TRBV6-5
d_gene: TRBD1
abundance: .
len: 16
j_gene: TRBJ2-5
CDR3nt: TGTGCCAGCAGTTACTCGAACCAGGGGGCAGGGGAGACCCAGTACTTC
CDR3aa: CASSYSNQGAGETQYF

v_gene: TRBV27
d_gene: .
abundance: .
len: 14
j_gene: TRBJ2-7
CDR3nt: TGTGCCAGCAGCCCACCCATGGGGGGTCCCGAGCAGTACTTC
CDR3aa: CASSPPMGGPEQYF

v_gene: TRBV2
d_gene: .
abundance: .
len: 14
j_gene: TRBJ2-7
CDR3nt: TGTGCCAGCAGCGCCGTAGGACTGGGCTACGAGCAGTACTTC
CDR3aa: CASSAVGLGYEQYF

v_gene: TRBV5-8
d_gene: .
abundance: .
len: 17
j_gene: TRBJ1-1
CDR3nt: TGTGCCAGCAGCTACAAAACAGGGACCTCCCTGAGCACTGAAGCTTTCTTT
CDR3aa: CASSYKTGTSLSTEAFF

v_gene: TRBV28
d_gene: .
abundance: .
len: 10
j_gene: TRBJ2-7
CDR3nt: TGTGCCACCGGTTTCTCCGAGCAGTACTTC
CDR3aa: CATGFSEQYF

v_gene: TRBV2
d_gene: .
abundance: .
len: 11
j_gene: TRBJ2-4
CDR3nt: TGTGCCAGCAGTAGGCCCAAACCCCGGTACTTC
CDR3aa: CASSRPKPRYF

v_gene: TRBV19
d_gene: .
abundance: .
len: 14
j_gene: TRBJ1-5
CDR3nt: TGTGCCAGTAGTATTGGGGGATCAGGACAGCCCCAGCATTTT
CDR3aa: CASSIGGSGQPQHF

v_gene: TRBV13
d_gene: .
abundance: .
len: 13
j_gene: TRBJ2-1
CDR3nt: TGTGCCAGCAGCGTCGGGGCCGCGGTTGAGCAGTTCTTC
CDR3aa: CASSVGAAVEQFF

v_gene: TRBV19
d_gene: TRBD1
abundance: .
len: 14
j_gene: TRBJ1-2
CDR3nt: TGTGCCAGTAGGATGACAGGGGGAGCCAATGGCTACACCTTC
CDR3aa: CASRMTGGANGYTF

v_gene: TRBV6-5
d_gene: .
abundance: .
len: 14
j_gene: TRBJ1-5
CDR3nt: TGTGCCAGCAGTGGAAAATCTAGCAATCAGCCCCAGCATTTT
CDR3aa: CASSGKSSNQPQHF